The sequence of this T cell receptor beta chain was determined in a study of beta chain features in type 1 diabetes. The germline CDR1 and CDR2 sequences are WSHSY and SAAADI. V shed 6 bases and J 0 bases; nucleotides not matched to a gene: 1. The CDR3 covers 14 residues. Investigators reverse transcribed all isolated RNA, so they sequenced expressed TCRB transcripts. The data were produced by immunoSEQ multiplex PCR, yet TCRdb's version contains in-frame clones alone and is incomplete. Here the sample spans some 99,000 clones, 40% being singletons. The chain is built from TRBV10-2 and TRBJ2-5; 10 bases are shared with TRBD2. The sample comprised stem cell memory CD4+ T cells from blood. The source of this sequence is a woman in her late teens or twenties in good health. The CDR3 here is CASRTSGYQETQYF. The CDR3 region has the DNA TGCGCCAGCAGGACTAGCGGGTACCAAGAGACCCAGTACTTC.